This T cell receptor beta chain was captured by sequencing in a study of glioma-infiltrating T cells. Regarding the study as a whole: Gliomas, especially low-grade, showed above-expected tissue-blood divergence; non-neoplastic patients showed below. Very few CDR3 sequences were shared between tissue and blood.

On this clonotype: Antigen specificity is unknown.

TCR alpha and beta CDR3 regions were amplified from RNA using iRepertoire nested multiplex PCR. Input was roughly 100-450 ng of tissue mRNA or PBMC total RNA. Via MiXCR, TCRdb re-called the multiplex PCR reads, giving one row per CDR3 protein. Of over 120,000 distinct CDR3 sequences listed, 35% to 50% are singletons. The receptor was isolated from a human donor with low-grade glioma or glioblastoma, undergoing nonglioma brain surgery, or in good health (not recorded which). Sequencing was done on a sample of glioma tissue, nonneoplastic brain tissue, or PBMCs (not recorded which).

The CDR3 DNA follows: TGTGCCAGCAGTGAAGAGGGACAGGGTCGCTACAATGAGCAGTTCTTC. Residues: CASSEEGQGRYNEQFF. The rearrangement joins TRBV6-1 to TRBJ2-1; TRBD1 aligns across 9 bases. CDR1 and CDR2 (germline): MNHNS, SASEGT. There are 16 residues in the CDR3. V lost 1 base to trimming and J lost 3 bases; unmatched junction nucleotides: 4.